A single sample is the source of the 13 T cell receptor beta chains below, sequenced in a study of blood T cells in healthy people across ages. The use of a sample-barcoded 5' primer and a J-beta primer mix characterized a second PCR of roughly 6 to 11 cycles. TCRdb processed the 5' RACE reads anew with MiXCR; each CDR3 protein has one entry. The sample holds over a million distinct CDR3 sequences; less than 50% are singletons and the top ten take approximately 17%. The source material was blood. These receptors originate from a woman in her fifties or sixties in good health.

The chain carries TRBV5-1 and TRBJ2-6, with D possibly being TRBD1 or TRBD2 (5 bases each). Deletions cut 0 bases from V and 2 bases from J, with 18 bases between. The germline CDR1 and CDR2 sequences are SGHRS and YFSETQ. The CDR3 extends over 19 amino acids. This chain's CDR3 is CASSLAGAEKTTGANVLTF. The DNA of the CDR3 is TGCGCCAGCAGCTTGGCCGGGGCGGAGAAAACGACTGGGGCCAACGTCCTGACTTTC.

This chain uses TRBV10-3 with TRBJ2-1, with 13 nucleotides matching TRBD2. This CDR3 has 18 amino acids. V shed 8 bases and J 4 bases; nucleotides not matched to a gene: 14. CDR1 and CDR2 (germline): ENHRY, SYGVKD. DNA of the CDR3: TGTGCCATCGGGATGCCACTAGCGGGAGGGCCGGAGTACAATGAGCAGTTCTTC. Amino acid sequence: CAIGMPLAGGPEYNEQFF.

The rearrangement joins TRBV6-2 or TRBV6-3 to TRBJ2-7, with 13 bases matching TRBD2. Germline V gives CDR1 MNHEY, CDR2 SVGEGT. V lost 7 bases, J lost 5 bases, and 5 bases stayed unmatched. The CDR3 contains 14 residues. The CDR3 nucleotides read TGTGCCAGCATCCGCGGGACTAGCGGGGACGAGCAGTACTTC. It is translated as CASIRGTSGDEQYF.

The genes are TRBV13 and TRBJ2-2; D gene ambiguous. The CDR3 spans 21 residues. Trimming took off 9 bases at V and 0 bases at J, with 32 bases between the two ends. Germline V CDR1 and CDR2: PRHDT, FYEKMQ (reference sequence). CDR3 protein: CASSTLDPFPDGHPNTGELFF. CDR3 nucleotide sequence: TGTGCCAGTAGCACACTCGATCCTTTTCCCGATGGGCACCCGAACACCGGGGAGCTGTTTTTT.

The chain combines TRBV27 with TRBJ1-1; D unclear. The V gene's germline CDR1 is MNHEY and CDR2 SMNVEV (reference sequence). CDR3 size: 13 residues. Trimming removed 7 bases at V and 6 bases at J, with 15 bases between. CDR3 in amino acids: CASTTNWGSEAFF. Written as DNA, the CDR3 is TGTGCCAGCACTACCAATTGGGGATCTGAAGCTTTCTTT.

The chain carries TRBV9 and TRBJ2-7, with TRBD2 as a possible D gene (5 bases). Trimming took 0 bases from V and 4 from J, leaving 11 bases between them. This CDR3 spans 14 amino acids. Germline V gives CDR1 SGDLS, CDR2 YYNGEE. In DNA, the CDR3 is TGTGCCAGCAGCGTAGGGGGAGACGCATACGAGCAGTACTTC. Protein: CASSVGGDAYEQYF.

The chain uses TRBV27 and TRBJ2-1; D is uncertain. Germline V lookup: CDR1 MNHEY, CDR2 SMNVEV (reference sequence). The germline V and J ends were trimmed by 6 bases and 6 bases, with 21 bases remaining between them. The CDR3 is 16 residues long. In nucleotides, the CDR3 is TGTGCCAGCAGACCCTTTCGGGCCTCATCACTCAATGAGCAGTTCTTC. Encoded protein: CASRPFRASSLNEQFF.

About this clonotype: A junction end diverges from the germline sequence, so it may reflect a read error. The chain carries TRBV25-1 and TRBJ2-5; no firm D call. Germline loops: CDR1 MGHDK, CDR2 SYGVNS. This CDR3 has 13 amino acids. CDR3 in amino acids: CASSEVGIETLYF. The CDR3, as DNA: TGTGCCAGCAGTGAAGTCGGCATTGAGACCCTGTACTTC.

CDR3 sequence: CASSLPRGEQFF. CDR3 sequence (DNA): TGTGCCAGCAGTTTGCCCCGAGGCGAGCAGTTCTTC. The V gene is TRBV27, the J gene TRBJ2-1; no reliable D call. Germline CDR1 and CDR2: MNHEY and SMNVEV (reference sequence). V lost 3 bases to trimming and J lost 10 bases, with 10 bases between them. CDR3 length: 12 amino acids.

The sample holds one count of this clonotype. This rearrangement joins TRBV9 to TRBJ2-3, with 8 nucleotides matching TRBD2. The V segment lost 3 bases and the J segment 7 bases; nucleotides outside the gene matches: 13. In germline, CDR1 is SGDLS, CDR2 YYNGEE. The CDR3 is made up of 16 amino acids. As DNA, the CDR3 is TGTGCCAGCAGCGCCCCGGGGGGGCGCATAACTAATACGCAGTATTTT. It translates to CASSAPGGRITNTQYF. Variable domain in full (rest from reference TRBV9 and TRBJ2-3): DSGVTQTPKHLITATGQRVTLRCSPRSGDLSVYWYQQSLDQGLQFLIQYYNGEERAKGNILERFSAQQFPDLHSELNLSSLELGDSALYFCASSAPGGRITNTQYFGPGTRLTVL.

The chain couples TRBV11-2 to TRBJ1-1; D gene ambiguous. The CDR3 has 15 residues. V was pared by 1 base and J by 5 bases, with 14 bases between. CDR1 and CDR2 from the germline V gene are SGHAT and FQNNGV. The CDR3 loop reads CASSLAATPGTEAFF. The CDR3 bases are TGTGCCAGCAGCTTAGCCGCGACCCCGGGGACTGAAGCTTTCTTT.

V and J are TRBV5-6 and TRBJ2-7; D tentatively fits TRBD1 or TRBD2 (5 bases each). CDR1 and CDR2 (germline): SGHDT, YYEEEE. Trimming pared 1 base from V and 3 bases from J, leaving 14 bases between. This CDR3 is built from 15 residues. Here the CDR3 DNA reads TGTGCCAGCAGCTTGTGGGACGCGCGTTTCTACGAGCAGTACTTC. This translates into CASSLWDARFYEQYF. Looking up the rest from reference TRBV5-6 and TRBJ2-7 gives the full variable domain: DAGVTQSPTHLIKTRGQQVTLRCSPKSGHDTVSWYQQALGQGPQFIFQYYEEEERQRGNFPDRFSGHQFPNYSSELNVNALLLGDSALYLCASSLWDARFYEQYFGPGTRLTVT.

The chain combines TRBV18 with TRBJ2-1, with TRBD2 as a possible D gene (5 bases). The V end was cut by 3 bases, the J end by 0 bases, with 15 bases between. Germline lookup yields CDR1 KGHSH and CDR2 LQKENI. This CDR3 has 17 residues. The CDR3 bases are TGTGCCAGCTCACCTGGCCCGGCTAGCCTCTCCTACAATGAGCAGTTCTTC. Its translation: CASSPGPASLSYNEQFF.